This TCR beta chain was sequenced during a study of cytomegalovirus exposure and HLA in healthy donors (TCRdb year 2017). The study in broad terms: According to an earlier analysis of a few hundred of the donors, about 179 million T cells yielded 120 million or so unique TCR beta sequences and about 300 Gb of sequence data. Roughly 300 gigabases of sequencing data and tens of millions of unique TCR sequences were included in an early release covering about 700 HLA-typed donors. Of the approximately 400 genotyped donors, approximately 83% fell in the genetic ancestry cluster associated with self-reported Caucasian donors. The study was designed to test whether signatures of past pathogen exposure could be identified by cataloging public T cell receptors. The study profiled the T cell repertoires of about 720 subjects by immunosequencing and related them to cytomegalovirus serostatus. A separate validation cohort of about 110 different subjects was used in addition to the roughly 640-subject first cohort. To predict cytomegalovirus infection status, the study brought together high-throughput TCR immunosequencing, statistical association of individual TCRs with disease status, and machine learning. In a later analysis, previously published TCR beta repertoires from 670 or so donors were re-analyzed and high-resolution HLA genotyping was added so that TCR occurrence patterns could be studied. The later analysis used no new phenotypic data to find candidate immune exposures, relying instead on TCR beta sequences and their occurrence across donors. An earlier analysis of roughly 600 of the donors used high-throughput TCR beta sequencing to judge whether each TCR beta V gene segment behaved as functional or pseudogenic. Donor age, sex, ethnicity and CMV serostatus were collected together with the repertoire data. A later genetic analysis took genome-wide SNP genotypes for about 65% of the roughly 670 donors and used that subset as a discovery cohort. Every repertoire in the discovery cohort had been generated on one and the same sequencing platform. Class I and class II HLA loci were covered by the typing at four-digit resolution. Typing coverage varied by locus: about 620-630 donors for A, B, C, DRB1 and DQB1; under 550 for DQA1; nearly 610 for DPA1; 450 to 480 for DPB1. A handful of DR-DQ haplotypes were handled as single units for association and clustering because linkage in the cohort was strong. Across approximately 400 genotyped donors of the cohort, an average of roughly 230,000 unique TCR beta nucleotide sequences per donor were sequenced, and roughly a sixth of those sequences were non-productive. The study at large found these results: According to the authors, the approach could potentially be generalized to other disease states and immunological phenotypes. Presence/absence analyses assumed roughly uniform sequencing depth across donors, an assumption that may not hold. A later analysis found that most CMV-associated TCR beta chains appeared HLA-restricted, with HLA associations seemingly driven largely by CMV exposure. In the study, around 150 TCR beta chains were listed as associated with cytomegalovirus. A further reported finding was that TCR beta sequences accurately predicted the HLA-A and HLA-B alleles for most subjects in the first cohort. In a later analysis, HLA-associated TCR beta chains were found to be more clonally expanded and to have lower generation probabilities than equally common non-associated chains. Most TCR sequences were seen in very few donors, while some public TCRs were found in many individuals. In a later analysis, more than 15,000 TCR beta sequences were associated with specific HLA alleles at a false discovery rate of 0.05. Around 16 rarely observed V segments, including chromosome 9 orphons, were excluded from the earlier analysis of several hundred of the donors because counts were too low. According to a later analysis, TCR association rates differed among HLA loci, with DRB1 alleles showing the most associated TCRs and HLA-C alleles showing the fewest. Several of the top co-occurrence clusters appeared to be linked to parvovirus B19, influenza, CMV and Epstein-Barr virus, according to a later analysis. An earlier analysis of approximately 500 of the donors showed that most TCR beta V segments appeared in productive rearrangements either about 90% or about 30% of the time, which broadly matched IMGT annotations. In a later genetic analysis, a missense DCLRE1C variant was associated with V-gene and J-gene trimming of TCR beta chains, and the association was replicated in an independent cohort. The classifier was reported to diagnose cytomegalovirus status with high specificity and sensitivity in both the original cohort and the validation cohort. Because some donors lacked HLA typing at each locus, the association tests relied only on the typed subset. In a later genetic analysis, fewer N-insertions in productive TCRs were reported among donors in an Asian-associated ancestry cluster than the roughly 700-donor mean. The cohort was sequenced for TCR beta chains only, and without alpha or paired-chain data the features that could be detected were limited. The sequencing pipeline was judged likely to have produced a cluster of highly shared sequence variants as a technical artifact. Three of the identified cytomegalovirus-associated TCR beta chains were confirmed in vitro to be specific for cytomegalovirus antigens. Some IMGT-functional V segments, including TRBV6-2 and TRBV6-3, could not be distinguished by the 87-base-pair reads and were therefore excluded. For the cohort, immune exposure information was limited to CMV serostatus. When HLA alleles, especially DR and DQ, strongly co-occurred, TCR associations were difficult to assign to individual alleles. Linkage disequilibrium might explain the correlated functional status among segregating V segments, but an unknown experimental factor could not be ruled out.

CDR1 and CDR2 are drawn from the germline V gene (reference sequence): DFQATT, SNEGSKA. The CDR3 has 11 amino acids, counting the end cysteine and phenylalanine. CDR3 DNA is the only sequence kept; it has 33 bases, read in frame from the first base. The cohort comprised 550 to 700 healthy bone marrow donors. At the time of sampling, all cohort members were nominally healthy, though unrecorded immune exposures were likely present. The donor was CMV seropositive and belonged to the group of more than 250 seropositive cohort members. A peripheral blood sample was collected from each donor, and TCR beta sequencing was performed on peripheral blood mononuclear cells. The Qiagen DNeasy Blood Extraction Kit was used to extract genomic DNA from the blood cell samples. The protocol used for the library was the immunoSEQ multiplex PCR assay. A mixture of 60 forward primers for TCR Vbeta segments and 13 reverse primers for TCR Jbeta segments was used in the multiplex PCR. The CDR3 region of rearranged TCR beta genes was amplified from genomic DNA by a multiplex PCR assay. On the Illumina HiSeq System, the amplified TCR beta libraries were sequenced as 87-base-pair reads. From the authors' description of their analysis: A later analysis tallied around 80 million unique TCR beta chains across the 650 to 750 repertoires, and about 10 million of those chains were shared by two or more donors. A nearest-neighbor algorithm error-corrected the raw reads and collapsed the reads into unique sequences, merging closely related sequences to remove PCR and sequencing errors. Alignment of CDR3 sequences to IMGT reference sequences was used to assign V, D and J gene segments. For a sequence to be retained, at least a six-nucleotide match to both a V gene segment and a J gene segment was required. A rearrangement counted as productive if the CDR3 had no stop codons and remained in frame with V and J, and every other rearrangement counted as non-productive. CDR3 was defined by IMGT convention, running from the second conserved V-encoded cysteine to the conserved J-encoded phenylalanine. In an earlier analysis of approximately 500 of the donors, sequences lacking an unambiguous match to a single V gene segment were excluded. In an earlier analysis of around 590 of the donors, a V segment was called functional when productive rearrangements were above 56.7%, and segregating when the standard deviation between donors exceeded 5%. A statistical classification framework was built for diagnosing cytomegalovirus status from the catalog of TCR beta chain sequences. V and J gene assignment, in a later analysis, came from comparing TCR nucleotide sequences with IMGT/GENE-DB human TR gene sequences. The TCRdist pipeline was used in a later analysis to assign CDR3 sequences and most-parsimonious VDJ recombination scenarios. A later analysis defined each TCR beta chain by its CDR3 amino acid sequence plus V-gene family, and excluded reads lacking a unique V-gene family. In a later analysis, approximately 640 highly shared, low-generation-probability nucleotide sequences were removed to address suspected cross-contamination and a sequencing artifact. For each public chain, a later analysis derived a clonal expansion index from normalized ranks of inferred template counts within each repertoire. In a later analysis, generation probabilities were computed using a VDJ recombination model fitted to out-of-frame rearrangements, and the results were checked against IGoR. In a later analysis, hypergeometric tests were used to score TCR-TCR, TCR-HLA and TCR-CMV co-occurrence, with a repertoire-size bias correction applied to TCR pairs. False discovery rates were estimated in a later analysis by permuting HLA or CMV assignments 20 times. A later analysis grouped co-occurring TCRs with DBSCAN, adding TCRdist sequence similarity when clustering within HLA-allele-positive subsets. Repertoires with fewer than 30,000 or more than 120,000 public chains were left out of co-occurrence clustering, as were a few repertoires with anomalous nucleotide sharing. In TCRdb, the immuneACCESS table is reduced to in-frame sequences with V and J assigned. These tables do not hold every clone; where another copy was compared, an unresolved V gene accounts for under half, and the others remain unexplained. Clone size and V and J calls were adopted from that table, with D and trimming inferred from the DNA. For this sample the table gives around 200,000 clones, of which roughly 88% were detected only once. The biggest ten clones account for approximately 1.2% of the sample.

With regard to this clone: The clone's antigen remains unknown. The record has no base qualities; no much larger clone is one base away.

The sequence derives from a girl aged 2 to 10 in good health and CMV-seropositive. Source material: PBMCs. This sequence uses TRBV20-1 and TRBJ1-1, with no confident D gene call. The CDR3 loop reads CSAMTGTEAFF. The DNA sequence follows: TGCAGCGCAATGACGGGCACTGAAGCTTTCTTT.